The clone carrying this TCR beta chain showed up just once. Its target is unknown. The data belong to a study of Ad26.COV2.S vaccination and SARS-CoV-2 variants. Study outcomes and limitations: Breadth, reportedly substantial, characterized the spike-specific CD8+ and CD4+ T cell responses after vaccination.

Repertoires were generated with immunoSEQ multiplex PCR, while TCRdb's copy carries only in-frame clones and drops some. Found here are approximately 420,000 clones, around nine tenths of them singletons; the top ten hold roughly 3.2%. Treatment: over 15 received Ad26.COV2.S at low or high dose, single or two shots; 5 received placebo; per-sample allocation not given. Sampling took place 63 days after the first vaccine or placebo injection. Trimming stripped 5 bases from V and 10 bases from J, with 11 bases between. The CDR3 sequence is 12 residues long. Per the germline V gene, CDR1 is MGHRA and CDR2 is YSYEKL.

This clonotype was obtained from a person between 18 and 65 years old who received the Ad26.COV2.S COVID-19 vaccine or a placebo. J is TRBJ1-4 and V is TRBV4-1, with a tentative D call TRBD1 (5 bases). The sample here was peripheral blood, taken in a trial of Ad26.COV2.S vaccine versus placebo. CDR3 sequence: CASSRAGGKLFF. The CDR3 DNA reads TGCGCCAGCAGCAGGGCCGGGGGAAAACTGTTTTTT.